These 8 T cell receptor beta chains were all obtained from the same sample, sequenced in a study of blood T cell repertoires in COVID-19 (dated by TCRdb to about 2020). To prepare the library, the immunoSEQ multiplex PCR assay was applied. The table was pulled from immuneACCESS by TCRdb, which kept in-frame rearrangements only. Such tables lose some clones; where checked, under half of the loss comes from unresolved V genes, and the rest has no known cause. Counted in this sample were about 180,000 clones; 65% to 90% of them appeared once. Of the sample, 8% to 10% falls within the top ten clones. What was sequenced was peripheral blood. These receptors all stem from a man aged 45-65 years with active or convalescent COVID-19.

CDR3 loop: CASSYSNRGAPNGYTF. DNA of the CDR3: TGTGCCAGCAGTTACTCGAATCGGGGGGCGCCTAATGGCTACACCTTC. The chain carries TRBV6-5 and TRBJ1-2, with D perhaps TRBD1 (6 bases). Germline CDR1 is MNHEY and CDR2 is SVGAGI. The V end was cut by 0 bases, the J end by 6 bases, with 17 bases between. This CDR3 is built from 16 residues.

This chain joins TRBV7-2 and TRBJ2-5; possibly TRBD2 for D (7 bases). The CDR3 is 17 residues long. The V and J ends lost 0 bases and 1 base respectively, with 15 bases between them. Germline V lookup: CDR1 SGHTA, CDR2 FQGNSA. In nucleotides, the CDR3 is TGTGCCAGCAGCTTAGCGGGTGCGGGGGCTCTCCAAGAGACCCAGTACTTC. It is translated as CASSLAGAGALQETQYF.

Ten or more counts support this clone. This CDR3 is also generated by other DNA sequences in the sample. In DNA form, the CDR3 reads TGCGCCAGCAGCCCTGGGACAGGGCCACGCACAGATACGCAGTATTTT. Translation gives CASSPGTGPRTDTQYF. The J gene is TRBJ2-3, the V gene TRBV5-1, with 9 bases lining up with TRBD1. The CDR3 runs to 16 residues. J was trimmed by 1 base and V by 4 bases; bases with no gene match: 7. The germline CDR1 and CDR2 sequences are SGHRS and YFSETQ.

The chain recombines TRBV13 with TRBJ2-6; weak D call: TRBD2 (5 bases). V lost 5 bases and J 0 bases, leaving 14 bases between the germline ends. CDR1 PRHDT and CDR2 FYEKMQ come from the germline V gene (reference sequence). The CDR3 totals 17 residues. As DNA, the CDR3 is TGTGCCAGCAGCCCCCATGCGGGCGTCTCTGGGGCCAACGTCCTGACTTTC. It codes for CASSPHAGVSGANVLTF.

J is TRBJ1-2 and V is TRBV6-1; tentatively, D is TRBD1 (6 bases). This CDR3 is built from 14 residues. Trimming removed 5 bases from V and 4 bases from J, with 14 bases in between. Germline V lookup: CDR1 MNHNS, CDR2 SASEGT. Here the CDR3 reads CASSSQQGFYGYTF. CDR3 in DNA: TGTGCCAGCAGTTCCCAACAGGGCTTCTATGGCTACACCTTC.

This sequence joins TRBV18 and TRBJ2-1; TRBD2 matches 9 bases. Germline assignment: CDR1 KGHSH and CDR2 LQKENI. The CDR3 is made up of 14 amino acids. Losses at the gene ends were 5 bases for V and 9 bases for J; bases not matched to a gene: 8. DNA of the CDR3: TGTGCCAGCTCATCGGGACTAGCCGGCGGTGAGCAGTTCTTC. Its protein product is CASSSGLAGGEQFF.

The sample holds a few counts of this clone. This chain links TRBV19 with TRBJ1-3; D gene ambiguous. This CDR3 has 15 residues. CDR1 and CDR2 from the germline V gene are LNHDA and SQIVND (reference sequence). Deletions cut 10 bases from V and 0 bases from J, with 16 bases between. The CDR3 loop is CATQTAVRSGNTIYF. In DNA, the CDR3 is TGTGCCACCCAAACGGCGGTCCGCTCTGGAAACACCATATATTTT.

A single count supports this clone. V and J are TRBV5-1 and TRBJ2-7, with D possibly matching TRBD1 (5 bases). The germline V gene has CDR1 SGHRS and CDR2 YFSETQ. The CDR3 spans 15 residues. The V end was cut by 0 bases, the J end by 0 bases, with 10 bases between. CDR3 amino acids: CASSLGQGSSYEQYF. The DNA for the CDR3 is TGCGCCAGCAGCTTGGGGCAGGGAAGCTCCTACGAGCAGTACTTC. The whole variable domain, filled in from reference TRBV5-1 and TRBJ2-7, reads KAGVTQTPRYLIKTRGQQVTLSCSPISGHRSVSWYQQTPGQGLQFLFEYFSETQRNKGNFPGRFSGRQFSNSRSEMNVSTLELGDSALYLCASSLGQGSSYEQYFGPGTRLTVT.